This T cell receptor beta chain was identified during a study of cytomegalovirus exposure and HLA in healthy donors. This CDR3 contains 14 residues. V trimming: 5 bases; J trimming: 8 bases; junction bases outside the gene matches: 9. Germline-derived CDR1 and CDR2 are MNHEY and SVGAGI. Data came from immunoSEQ multiplex PCR; TCRdb stores just in-frame clones and leaves some out. The table has roughly 56,000 clones, roughly 92% seen once. The chain joins TRBV6-5 to TRBJ1-2, with TRBD1 identical over 9 bases. The sequence was obtained from a man between 18 and 29 years old in good health and CMV-seronegative. Specimen: PBMCs. CDR3 DNA sequence: TGTGCCAGCAGTACAATACAGGGGGCCAGGGGCTACACCTTC. Its translation: CASSTIQGARGYTF.